Listed below are T cell receptor beta chains from one sample, sequenced in a study of cytomegalovirus exposure and HLA in healthy donors. Assay used: immunoSEQ multiplex PCR; TCRdb lists only in-frame clones, some missing. This sample has roughly 59,000 clones; almost 95% occur once, and the top ten carry less than 6%. Sequencing input: PBMCs. These TCRs come from a man between 18 and 35 years old in good health and CMV-seropositive. Each CDR3 is given with its conserved first and last residue. The D gene is left open where the match is weak. Size is omitted from some rows. Given values are once, few, many or a class for expanded clones.

TRBV5-1	TRBJ2-3	NA	NA	TGCGCCAGCAGCCGTAGCAGTTCCGACACAGATACGCAGTATTTT	CASSRSSSDTDTQYF
TRBV5-1	TRBJ2-2	NA	TRBD1	TGCGCCAGCCCCCTTGGGCAGGGGGCCGGGGAGCTGTTTTTT	CASPLGQGAGELFF
TRBV7-9	TRBJ2-7	NA	TRBD1	TGTGCCAGCAGGTCAGGGACAGGGGACGAGCAGTACTTC	CASRSGTGDEQYF
TRBV9	TRBJ2-7	NA	NA	TGTGCCAGCAGCCCCCTAAGGGGTTCACTCTCCTACGAGCAGTACTTC	CASSPLRGSLSYEQYF
TRBV28	TRBJ1-4	NA	NA	TGTGCCAGCACCGGGGTTGCAACTAATGAAAAACTGTTTTTT	CASTGVATNEKLFF
TRBV7-9	TRBJ2-7	NA	TRBD1	TGTGCCAGCAGCTCCGGGGACAGGTCGATAAACGAGCAGTACTTC	CASSSGDRSINEQYF
TRBV30	TRBJ1-4	NA	NA	TGTGCCTGCCCCAGGGATATGAGTGAAAAACTGTTTTTT	CACPRDMSEKLFF
TRBV6-5	TRBJ2-3	NA	TRBD1	TGTGCCAGCAGTTACTCGGTGGGACAGGGGACAGATACGCAGTATTTT	CASSYSVGQGTDTQYF
TRBV29-1	TRBJ2-1	NA	TRBD2	TGCAGCGTTGAATCCCCGTCTAGCGGAGCTTACAATGAGCAGTTCTTC	CSVESPSSGAYNEQFF
TRBV30	TRBJ2-1	once	TRBD2	TGTGCCTCTAGGACTAGCGGGAGGACTGAGCAGTTCTTC	CASRTSGRTEQFF
TRBV27	TRBJ2-6	NA	NA	TGTGCCAGCCGCAGAACCGGGACATCCTGGGCTGGGGCCAACGTCCTGACTTTC	CASRRTGTSWAGANVLTF
TRBV7-9	TRBJ2-5	NA	NA	TGTGCCAGCAGAGCAGGGGTAGGAGAGACCCAGTACTTC	CASRAGVGETQYF
TRBV14	TRBJ2-1	NA	NA	TGTGCCAGCAGCCAAGATTATATTCCGAATCGGGGAGGTGAGCAGTTCTTC	CASSQDYIPNRGGEQFF
TRBV5-1	TRBJ2-7	NA	TRBD1	TGCGCCAGCAGCTTGGTACAGGGGCTAAGGAACGAGCAGTACTTC	CASSLVQGLRNEQYF
TRBV7-7	TRBJ2-5	NA	TRBD2	TGTGCTAGCAGCCAGGGGCTAGCGGGAGGCCAAGAGACCCAGTACTTC	CASSQGLAGGQETQYF